These T cell receptor beta chains were read from a single sample in a study of T cell repertoires in cytomegalovirus infection. Each CDR3 protein gets one entry after TCRdb re-called the reads with MiXCR. The data contain under 850,000 distinct CDR3 sequences, around 35% of them singletons. These receptors lack a known antigen. The sequencing used cultured PBMCs, collected from culture after CMV antigen stimulation. Receptors were obtained from a human donor in good health (CMV status not recorded). Some clones in this sample may be carry-over from other donors' samples. The CDR3 runs from the conserved cysteine through the conserved F or W. The D gene is left open where the match is weak. Clone size, where shown, is once, few, many, or a class for clones that have expanded.

CDR3aa: CASSLRPDDEQYF; CDR3nt: TGTGCCAGCAGTTTAAGACCCGACGACGAGCAGTACTTC; v_gene: TRBV28; j_gene: TRBJ2-7; d_gene: -; abundance: -
CDR3aa: CASSPRRLAGENEQFF; CDR3nt: TGTGCCAGCAGTCCTCGGCGACTAGCGGGAGAGAATGAGCAGTTCTTC; v_gene: TRBV6-2/TRBV6-3; j_gene: TRBJ2-1; d_gene: TRBD2; abundance: -
CDR3aa: CASSPGGAGNIQYF; CDR3nt: TGTGCCAGCAGCCCAGGGGGCGCGGGAAACATTCAGTACTTC; v_gene: TRBV7-2; j_gene: TRBJ2-4; d_gene: TRBD1; abundance: few
CDR3aa: CASSPWALQSAETQYF; CDR3nt: TGTGCCAGCAGTCCTTGGGCCCTTCAATCGGCGGAGACCCAGTACTTC; v_gene: TRBV12-3/TRBV12-4; j_gene: TRBJ2-5; d_gene: -; abundance: -
CDR3aa: CASSPFGGPGNEQFF; CDR3nt: TGTGCCAGCAGCCCCTTCGGGGGGCCAGGTAATGAGCAGTTCTTC; v_gene: TRBV7-8; j_gene: TRBJ2-1; d_gene: -; abundance: few
CDR3aa: CAISRGDTQYF; CDR3nt: TGTGCCATCTCGCGGGGAGATACGCAGTATTTT; v_gene: TRBV19; j_gene: TRBJ2-3; d_gene: -; abundance: few
CDR3aa: CASSLEGGISPLHF; CDR3nt: TGTGCCAGCAGCTTAGAGGGGGGTATTTCACCCCTCCACTTT; v_gene: TRBV7-6; j_gene: TRBJ1-6; d_gene: -; abundance: -
CDR3aa: CASSLSGDPNGYTF; CDR3nt: TGTGCCAGCAGCTTGAGCGGGGACCCCAATGGCTACACCTTC; v_gene: TRBV5-4; j_gene: TRBJ1-2; d_gene: -; abundance: -
CDR3aa: CASSATGTGTTF; CDR3nt: TGTGCCAGTAGTGCTACCGGGACAGGGACGACCTTC; v_gene: TRBV19; j_gene: TRBJ1-2; d_gene: TRBD1; abundance: few
CDR3aa: CSASGGSGHYEQYF; CDR3nt: TGCAGTGCTTCAGGGGGCTCGGGGCACTACGAGCAGTACTTC; v_gene: TRBV20-1; j_gene: TRBJ2-7; d_gene: TRBD1; abundance: -
CDR3aa: CASMTSGGEETQYF; CDR3nt: TGTGCCAGCATGACTAGCGGGGGCGAAGAGACCCAGTACTTC; v_gene: TRBV7-6; j_gene: TRBJ2-5; d_gene: TRBD2; abundance: -
CDR3aa: CASSLDLARNTEAFF; CDR3nt: TGTGCCAGCAGCTTAGATTTGGCACGGAACACTGAAGCTTTCTTT; v_gene: TRBV11-2; j_gene: TRBJ1-1; d_gene: -; abundance: -
CDR3aa: CASSYGARGTYSNQPQHF; CDR3nt: TGTGCCAGCAGTTACGGCGCCCGGGGGACTTATAGCAATCAGCCCCAGCATTTT; v_gene: TRBV6-5; j_gene: TRBJ1-5; d_gene: -; abundance: -
CDR3aa: CATSDLPGSSTDTQYF; CDR3nt: TGTGCCACCAGTGATTTGCCGGGATCTAGCACAGATACGCAGTATTTT; v_gene: TRBV24-1; j_gene: TRBJ2-3; d_gene: -; abundance: -
CDR3aa: CSARDDTSGSYEQFF; CDR3nt: TGCAGTGCTAGAGATGACACTAGCGGGAGCTATGAGCAGTTCTTC; v_gene: TRBV20-1; j_gene: TRBJ2-1; d_gene: TRBD2; abundance: few
CDR3aa: CASRRELVDNEQFF; CDR3nt: TGTGCCAGCAGACGGGAACTAGTCGACAATGAGCAGTTCTTC; v_gene: TRBV12-3/TRBV12-4; j_gene: TRBJ2-1; d_gene: -; abundance: -